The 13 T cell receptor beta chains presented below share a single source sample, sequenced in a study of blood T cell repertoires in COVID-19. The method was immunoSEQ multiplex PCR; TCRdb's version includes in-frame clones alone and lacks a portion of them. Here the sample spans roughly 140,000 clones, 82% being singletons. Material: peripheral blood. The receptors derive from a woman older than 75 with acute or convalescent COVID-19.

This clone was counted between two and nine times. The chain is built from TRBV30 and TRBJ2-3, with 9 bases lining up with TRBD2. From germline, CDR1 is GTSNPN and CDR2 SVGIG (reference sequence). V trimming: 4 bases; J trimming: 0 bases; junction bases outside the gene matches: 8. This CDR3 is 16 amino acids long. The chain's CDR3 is CAWKVAGDLSTDTQYF. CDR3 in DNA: TGTGCCTGGAAAGTAGCGGGGGACTTAAGCACAGATACGCAGTATTTT.

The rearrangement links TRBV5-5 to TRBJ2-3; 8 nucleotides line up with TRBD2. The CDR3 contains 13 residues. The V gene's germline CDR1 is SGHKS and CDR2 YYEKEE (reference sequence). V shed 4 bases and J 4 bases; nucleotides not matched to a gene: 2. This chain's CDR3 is CASSLTSADTQYF. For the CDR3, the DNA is TGTGCCAGCAGCCTGACTAGCGCAGATACGCAGTATTTT. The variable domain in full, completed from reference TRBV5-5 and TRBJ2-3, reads DAGVTQSPTHLIKTRGQQVTLRCSPISGHKSVSWYQQVLGQGPQFIFQYYEKEERGRGNFPDRFSARQFPNYSSELNVNALLLGDSALYLCASSLTSADTQYFGPGTRLTVL.

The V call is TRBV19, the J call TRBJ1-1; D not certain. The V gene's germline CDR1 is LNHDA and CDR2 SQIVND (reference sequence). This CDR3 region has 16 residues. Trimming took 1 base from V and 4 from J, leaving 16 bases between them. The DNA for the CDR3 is TGTGCCAGTAGTATAGGAGGGCAGAGCTCCTCCACTGAAGCTTTCTTT. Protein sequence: CASSIGGQSSSTEAFF.

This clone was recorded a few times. CDR3 coding DNA: TGTGCCAGCAGCCAAGGATGGGGTAGGGGTTCCTACGAGCAGTACTTC. Protein sequence: CASSQGWGRGSYEQYF. The chain employs TRBV28 and TRBJ2-7; D is perhaps TRBD1 (5 bases). Germline V gene lookup returns CDR1 MDHEN and CDR2 SYDVKM. The CDR3 contains 16 residues. The germline V and J ends were trimmed by 6 bases and 1 base, with 19 bases remaining between them.

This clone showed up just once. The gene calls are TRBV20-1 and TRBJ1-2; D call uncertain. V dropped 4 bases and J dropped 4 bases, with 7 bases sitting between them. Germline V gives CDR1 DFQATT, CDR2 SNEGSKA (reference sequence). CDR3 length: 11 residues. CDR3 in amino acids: CSATGIYGYTF. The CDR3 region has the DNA TGCAGTGCTACCGGGATCTATGGCTACACCTTC.

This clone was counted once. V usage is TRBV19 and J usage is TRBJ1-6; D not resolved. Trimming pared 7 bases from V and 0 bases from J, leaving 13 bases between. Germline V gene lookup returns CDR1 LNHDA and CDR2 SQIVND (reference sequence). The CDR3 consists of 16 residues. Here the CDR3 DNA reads TGTGCCAGTAAAAGAGAGGGCATCTCCTATAATTCACCCCTCCACTTT. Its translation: CASKREGISYNSPLHF.

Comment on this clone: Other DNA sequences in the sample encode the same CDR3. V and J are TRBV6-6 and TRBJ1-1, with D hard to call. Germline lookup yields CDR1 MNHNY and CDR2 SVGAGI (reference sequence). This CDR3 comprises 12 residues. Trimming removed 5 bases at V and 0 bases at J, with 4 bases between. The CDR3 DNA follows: TGTGCCAGCAGTCCTCTGAACACTGAAGCTTTCTTT. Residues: CASSPLNTEAFF.

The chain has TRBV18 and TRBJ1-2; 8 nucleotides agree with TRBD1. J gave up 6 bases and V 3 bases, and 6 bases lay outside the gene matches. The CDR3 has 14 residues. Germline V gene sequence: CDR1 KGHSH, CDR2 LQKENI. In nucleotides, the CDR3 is TGTGCCAGCTCACCCACGACAGGGGATGATGGCTACACCTTC. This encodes CASSPTTGDDGYTF.

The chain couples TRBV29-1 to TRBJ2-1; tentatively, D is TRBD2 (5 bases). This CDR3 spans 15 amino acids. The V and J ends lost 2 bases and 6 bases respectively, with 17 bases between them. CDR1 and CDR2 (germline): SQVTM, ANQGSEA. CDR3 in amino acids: CSVEKDLTGVNEQFF. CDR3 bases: TGCAGCGTTGAAAAGGACTTGACCGGAGTCAATGAGCAGTTCTTC.

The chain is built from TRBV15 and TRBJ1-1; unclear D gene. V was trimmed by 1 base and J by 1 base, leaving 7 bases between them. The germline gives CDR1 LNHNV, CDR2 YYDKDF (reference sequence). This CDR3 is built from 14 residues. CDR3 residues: CATSRVNRNTEAFF. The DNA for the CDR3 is TGTGCCACCAGCAGAGTCAACAGGAACACTGAAGCTTTCTTT.

The CDR3 DNA sequence: TGTGCCAGCAGCAGCCTAGCGGGAGGGCAAAGTGAGCAGTTCTTC. Residues: CASSSLAGGQSEQFF. V and J are TRBV7-6 and TRBJ2-1; 12 nucleotides line up with TRBD2. CDR1 and CDR2 (germline): SGHVS, FNYEAQ. The CDR3 extends over 15 amino acids. Germline trimming cut 5 bases from V and 9 bases from J; bases unmatched to any gene: 8.

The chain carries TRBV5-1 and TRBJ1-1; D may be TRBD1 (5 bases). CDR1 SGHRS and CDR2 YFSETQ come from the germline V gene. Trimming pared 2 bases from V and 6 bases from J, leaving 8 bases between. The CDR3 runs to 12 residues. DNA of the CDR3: TGCGCCAGCAGCTTCGGGGGACCTGAAGCTTTCTTT. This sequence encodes CASSFGGPEAFF.

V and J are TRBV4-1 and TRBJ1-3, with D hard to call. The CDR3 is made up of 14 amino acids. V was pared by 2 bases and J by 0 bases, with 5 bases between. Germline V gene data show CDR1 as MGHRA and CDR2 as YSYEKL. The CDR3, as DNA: TGCGCCAGCAGCCAAAAGAGCTCTGGAAACACCATATATTTT. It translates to CASSQKSSGNTIYF.